The 20 T cell receptor beta chains presented below share a single source sample, sequenced in a study of shared clonotypes between healthy human individuals. Method: immunoSEQ multiplex PCR; TCRdb's copy keeps in-frame clones and lacks some. This table holds under 1,900,000 clones, about 98.5% found once. Sample: naive CD4+ T cells sorted from blood. Subset denoted: CD45RA+ positively selected. All receptors derive from a man aged 30-40 years in good health.

The rearrangement uses TRBV9 and TRBJ2-1; D gene unclear. CDR3 length: 14 residues. Germline CDR1 is SGDLS and CDR2 is YYNGEE. Trimming shortened V by 4 bases and J by 2 bases, and 10 bases separated the two germline ends. The CDR3 region has the DNA TGTGCCAGCAGCTTCCAAACCGCCTACAATGAGCAGTTCTTC. Translating it yields CASSFQTAYNEQFF.

The chain carries TRBV28 and TRBJ2-3, with 7 positions matching TRBD1. Per germline, CDR1 MDHEN and CDR2 SYDVKM. This CDR3 region has 14 residues. The V segment lost 7 bases and the J segment 5 bases; nucleotides outside the gene matches: 9. DNA for the CDR3: TGTGCCAGCAATCGTGACAGGGTGAAAGATACGCAGTATTTT. The encoded protein is CASNRDRVKDTQYF.

In its sample, this clone was seen once. As DNA, the CDR3 is TGTGCCATCAGTGAGACGGCTAGCGGGAAGACTTACAATGAGCAGTTCTTC. Amino acid sequence: CAISETASGKTYNEQFF. The chain is built from TRBV10-3 and TRBJ2-1, with 9 bases that match TRBD2. The CDR3 totals 17 residues. Germline CDR1 ENHRY, CDR2 SYGVKD. V trimming: 2 bases; J trimming: 4 bases; junction bases outside the gene matches: 9.

About this clone itself: Other DNA sequences in this specimen translate into the identical CDR3. CDR3 residues: CSVGTGGSYEQYF. DNA of the CDR3: TGCAGCGTTGGTACAGGAGGCTCCTACGAGCAGTACTTC. The chain is built from TRBV29-1 and TRBJ2-7; D assignment may be TRBD1 or TRBD2 (5 bases each). CDR1 is SQVTM, CDR2 ANQGSEA, per germline. The CDR3 spans 13 residues. The V gene lost 4 bases and the J gene lost 0 bases, with 10 bases spanning the gap.

The J gene is TRBJ2-1, the V gene TRBV19; 8 bases are a match to TRBD1. V was clipped by 6 bases and J by 8 bases; unmatched bases: 9. Germline V gene data show CDR1 as LNHDA and CDR2 as SQIVND (reference sequence). This CDR3 has 14 residues. Written as DNA, the CDR3 is TGTGCCAGTAGGGGCAGGGGGCGCATCGATGAGCAGTTCTTC. This gives the protein CASRGRGRIDEQFF.

CDR3 nucleotides: TGTGCCAGCAGTTCGGAACCGGGGTTCGGTGGGGCCAACGTCCTGACTTTC. It yields the protein CASSSEPGFGGANVLTF. The V call is TRBV28, the J call TRBJ2-6; weak D call: TRBD2 (5 bases). With 4 bases removed from V and 3 bases from J, the gap between germline ends came to 16 bases. Looked up from germline, CDR1 is MDHEN and CDR2 is SYDVKM. The CDR3 has 17 residues.

Comments on this clone: The sample contains more than one DNA sequence encoding this CDR3. V usage is TRBV7-3 and J usage is TRBJ2-3; D uncertain. This CDR3 is built from 12 residues. V was shortened by 5 bases and J by 5 bases, with 8 bases between the two germline ends. CDR1 is SGHTA and CDR2 is FQGTGA in the germline V gene. This CDR3 is CASSRTGDTQYF. CDR3 sequence (DNA): TGTGCCAGCAGCCGCACCGGAGATACGCAGTATTTT. The whole variable domain, filled in from reference TRBV7-3 and TRBJ2-3, reads GAGVSQTPSNKVTEKGKYVELRCDPISGHTALYWYRQSLGQGPEFLIYFQGTGAADDSGLPNDRFFAVRPEGSVSTLKIQRTERGDSAVYLCASSRTGDTQYFGPGTRLTVL.

The J gene is TRBJ2-3, the V gene TRBV6-5; D is possibly TRBD2 (7 bases). Germline V CDR1 and CDR2: MNHEY, SVGAGI. V lost 5 bases, J lost 9 bases, and 15 bases lay in between. The CDR3 is 13 residues long. The CDR3 reads CASSTSRGGTQYF. CDR3 sequence (DNA): TGTGCCAGCAGTACTTCTAGGGGGGGGACGCAGTATTTT.

The V call is TRBV28, the J call TRBJ2-7; D not certain. Trimming took 3 bases from V and 7 from J, leaving 13 bases between them. Per the germline V gene, CDR1 is MDHEN and CDR2 is SYDVKM. The CDR3 is 13 amino acids. The CDR3 DNA reads TGTGCCAGCAGTTTTCGCTCCCCTGGAGAGCAGTACTTC. The encoded protein is CASSFRSPGEQYF.

This chain uses TRBV7-6 with TRBJ2-5, with 9 positions matching TRBD2. The CDR3 has 14 amino acids. The V segment lost 4 bases and the J segment 4 bases; nucleotides outside the gene matches: 4. Germline values: CDR1 SGHVS, CDR2 FNYEAQ. The DNA for the CDR3 is TGTGCCAGCAGCTCCGTAGCGGGAGTAGAGACCCAGTACTTC. This sequence encodes CASSSVAGVETQYF.

A word on this clone: The same CDR3 also results from other DNA sequences found in this sample. Here the CDR3 reads CASSLDPSGNTGELFF. The DNA for the CDR3 is TGCGCCAGCAGCTTGGACCCTAGCGGGAACACCGGGGAGCTGTTTTTT. The chain has TRBV5-1 and TRBJ2-2, with 7 bases that match TRBD2. The CDR3 length is 16 residues. Germline CDR1 reads SGHRS; CDR2 reads YFSETQ. The ends lost 0 bases at V and 1 base at J; junction bases unmatched: 3.

V and J are TRBV5-4 and TRBJ2-3; D gene uncertain. The CDR3 has 17 amino acids. Germline V gene sequence: CDR1 SGHNT, CDR2 YYREEE (reference sequence). Trimming left V 5 bases short and J 4 bases short, with 23 bases between. CDR3 sequence: CASRPRLVAGFSDTQYF. CDR3 sequence (DNA): TGTGCCAGCAGGCCCCGCTTGGTTGCCGGGTTTTCAGATACGCAGTATTTT.

V usage is TRBV27 and J usage is TRBJ2-7, with D perhaps TRBD1 (7 bases). CDR1 MNHEY and CDR2 SMNVEV come from the germline V gene (reference sequence). With 10 bases removed from V and 4 bases from J, the gap between germline ends came to 20 bases. This CDR3 contains 14 residues. CDR3: CATAGGGLKYEQYF. For the CDR3, the DNA is TGTGCCACGGCCGGAGGGGGCCTCAAGTACGAGCAGTACTTC.

This clone was detected only once. This sequence joins TRBV9 and TRBJ2-1, with unresolved D. The CDR3 consists of 18 residues. The V gene's germline CDR1 is SGDLS and CDR2 YYNGEE. Trimming pared 0 bases from V and 0 bases from J, leaving 16 bases between. CDR3 DNA sequence: TGTGCCAGCAGCGTAGGTATTATGGGGTATGGCTCCTACAATGAGCAGTTCTTC. This sequence encodes CASSVGIMGYGSYNEQFF.

This chain connects TRBV6-5 to TRBJ2-7; D is possibly TRBD1 (6 bases). Trimming removed 0 bases at V and 0 bases at J, with 12 bases between. Germline V gene sequence: CDR1 MNHEY, CDR2 SVGAGI. This CDR3 is built from 16 residues. In nucleotides, the CDR3 is TGTGCCAGCAGTTACTCGCCGGGACATAACTCCTACGAGCAGTACTTC. It codes for CASSYSPGHNSYEQYF.

The V gene is TRBV21-1, the J gene TRBJ2-5. TRBV21-1 is reported as a pseudogene. The CDR3 runs 16 residues. In DNA form, the CDR3 reads TGTGCCAGCAGCAAAGCGCTCGGCACAAGTGGGGAGACCCAGTACTTC. It specifies CASSKALGTSGETQYF.

This chain connects TRBV18 to TRBJ2-1; TRBD1 aligns across 7 bases. The J segment lost 6 bases and the V segment lost 5 bases, leaving 13 bases of the junction unmatched. The CDR3 length is 16 residues. The germline V gene encodes CDR1 KGHSH and CDR2 LQKENI. CDR3 in amino acids: CASSTTDREWGNEQFF. The CDR3 DNA reads as TGTGCCAGCTCAACCACAGACAGGGAATGGGGCAATGAGCAGTTCTTC. Combining the CDR3 with reference TRBV18 and TRBJ2-1 gives the whole variable domain NAGVMQNPRHLVRRRGQEARLRCSPMKGHSHVYWYRQLPEEGLKFMVYLQKENIIDESGMPKERFSAEFPKEGPSILRIQQVVRGDSAAYFCASSTTDREWGNEQFFGPGTRLTVL.

The chain combines TRBV10-3 with TRBJ1-2, with a weak D call TRBD1 (6 bases). V shed 10 bases and J shed 2 bases, with 14 bases lying between them. The CDR3 is made up of 13 amino acids. Germline lookup yields CDR1 ENHRY and CDR2 SYGVKD. The CDR3 sequence: CASRTELNYGYTF. CDR3 in DNA: TGTGCCAGCCGGACAGAACTCAACTATGGCTACACCTTC.

CDR3 coding DNA: TGTGCCAGCAGCTTTGGGACTAGCGGGATCACAGATACGCAGTATTTT. Protein: CASSFGTSGITDTQYF. The rearrangement uses TRBV14 and TRBJ2-3; TRBD2 matches 13 bases. J gave up 2 bases and V 5 bases, and 4 bases lay outside the gene matches. The length of the CDR3 is 16 residues. CDR1 and CDR2 (germline): SGHDN, FVKESK.

The chain uses TRBV7-6 and TRBJ2-7; D may be TRBD1 (7 bases). Germline loops: CDR1 SGHVS, CDR2 FNYEAQ. The CDR3 covers 15 residues. V lost 1 base and J 6 bases, leaving 16 bases between the germline ends. DNA of the CDR3: TGTGCCAGCAGCTTAGGGGCGGGGACAGCCGGCGAGCAGTACTTC. Translated: CASSLGAGTAGEQYF.